These 21 T cell receptor beta chains came from one sample sequenced in a study of blood T cells in healthy people across ages. A sample-barcoded 5' primer and a J-beta primer mix were used in a second PCR of roughly 7 to 11 cycles. From the 5' RACE reads, TCRdb called clonotypes with MiXCR, one entry per CDR3 protein. Altogether around 780,000 distinct CDR3 sequences are present, approximately 53% being singletons, with the ten largest covering about 26%. Sequences were obtained from blood. These receptors were collected from a man aged 40-55 years in good health.

In its sample, this clonotype was seen a few times. This rearrangement joins TRBV5-1 to TRBJ1-1, with D perhaps matching TRBD1 (6 bases). The germline V gene encodes CDR1 SGHRS and CDR2 YFSETQ. The germline V and J ends were trimmed by 0 bases and 7 bases, with 7 bases remaining between them. The CDR3 is 12 residues long. CDR3 region: CASSLADSEAFF. The CDR3 region has the DNA TGCGCCAGCAGCTTGGCGGACAGTGAAGCTTTCTTT.

Only a few counts were recorded for this clonotype. The rearrangement links TRBV3-1 to TRBJ2-1; TRBD1 aligns across 9 bases. This CDR3 spans 16 amino acids. V shed 5 bases, J shed 4 bases, and the junction held 9 bases outside the gene matches. CDR1 is LGHDT and CDR2 is YNNKEL in the germline V gene (reference sequence). CDR3 region: CASSARWTGVYNEQFF. The DNA for the CDR3 is TGTGCCAGCAGCGCCCGGTGGACAGGGGTGTACAATGAGCAGTTCTTC.

V gene TRBV20-1 combines with J gene TRBJ2-5; unclear D gene. Germline CDR1 is DFQATT and CDR2 is SNEGSKA (reference sequence). The V end was cut by 0 bases, the J end by 2 bases, with 13 bases between. CDR3 length: 15 residues. In DNA form, the CDR3 reads TGCAGTGCTAGAGATTGGCAGGACCCACAAGAGACCCAGTACTTC. Amino acids: CSARDWQDPQETQYF.

The sample holds a few counts of this clonotype. The V gene is TRBV12-3 or TRBV12-4, the J gene TRBJ2-3; tentative D call: TRBD1 (5 bases). The germline V and J ends were trimmed by 1 base and 3 bases, with 20 bases remaining between them. The CDR3 loop spans 18 amino acids. The CDR3 bases are TGTGCCAGCAGTTTAGAAGGTTATCAGGGCCAAGAAACAGATACGCAGTATTTT. It codes for CASSLEGYQGQETDTQYF.

This clonotype has a single count. The genes are TRBV7-9 and TRBJ2-5; D remains ambiguous. The CDR3 runs 12 residues. CDR1 is SEHNR, CDR2 FQNEAQ, per germline (reference sequence). V lost 8 bases and J lost 5, with 12 bases in between. This chain's CDR3 is CASALRMETQYF. For the CDR3, the DNA is TGTGCCAGCGCCCTTCGGATGGAGACCCAGTACTTC.

In DNA form, the CDR3 reads TGCGCCAGCAGCTTGGAGGGAGTAGGGGAGTCTGAGACCCAGTACTTC. Translated: CASSLEGVGESETQYF. This rearrangement joins TRBV5-1 to TRBJ2-5; tentatively, D is TRBD1 or TRBD2 (5 bases each). V gave up 0 bases and J gave up 5 bases, with 17 bases separating them. This CDR3 contains 16 residues. Germline lookup yields CDR1 SGHRS and CDR2 YFSETQ.

V gene TRBV7-2 combines with J gene TRBJ2-7, with 8 bases that match TRBD2. Germline V gives CDR1 SGHTA, CDR2 FQGNSA. The ends lost 1 base at V and 3 bases at J; junction bases unmatched: 8. The CDR3 is made up of 16 amino acids. As DNA, the CDR3 is TGTGCCAGCAGCTTAGTGGGGGCGGGAGGTCGCTACGAGCAGTACTTC. As protein: CASSLVGAGGRYEQYF.

The V gene is TRBV7-2, the J gene TRBJ2-5, with D perhaps matching TRBD1 or TRBD2 (5 bases each). CDR3 length: 14 amino acids. Trimming took off 4 bases at V and 5 bases at J, with 14 bases between the two ends. Germline V gene sequence: CDR1 SGHTA, CDR2 FQGNSA. The CDR3 loop is CASSSGTIRETQYF. The CDR3 DNA is TGTGCCAGCAGCTCAGGGACGATTAGGGAGACCCAGTACTTC.

The V call is TRBV28, the J call TRBJ2-4; tentative D call: TRBD1 (5 bases). The CDR3 spans 14 residues. The V end lost 7 bases, the J end lost 0 bases, and 10 bases lay between the germline ends. The germline V gene has CDR1 MDHEN and CDR2 SYDVKM. The chain's CDR3 is CASNSGSAKNIQYF. The CDR3, as DNA: TGTGCCAGCAACTCAGGGTCAGCCAAAAACATTCAGTACTTC.

The table lists this clonotype with a few counts. The chain employs TRBV20-1 and TRBJ2-5, with 8 bases matching TRBD1. The J call may be faulty, since TRBJ2-7 better matches the DNA end. The CDR3 spans 14 residues. Per the germline V gene, CDR1 is DFQATT and CDR2 is SNEGSKA (reference sequence). The CDR3 DNA follows: TGCAGTGCTAGGACGGACAGGGTTGAACACGAGCAGTACTTC. Translating gives CSARTDRVEHEQYF.

This chain joins TRBV10-3 and TRBJ1-5; 10 bases line up with TRBD1. CDR1 is ENHRY, CDR2 SYGVKD, per germline. Trimming took 6 bases from V and 6 from J; bases not matched to a gene: 8. CDR3 length: 15 residues. CDR3: CAISLDRGSGQPQHF. DNA of the CDR3: TGTGCCATCAGCCTGGACAGGGGGAGCGGTCAGCCCCAGCATTTT.

As DNA, the CDR3 is TGTGCCAGCAGTTACATAAGGGCGGGCACCGGGGAGCTGTTTTTT. Translation: CASSYIRAGTGELFF. The rearrangement uses TRBV6-5 and TRBJ2-2; TRBD2 might be the D (5 bases). CDR1 and CDR2 (germline): MNHEY, SVGAGI. The CDR3 has 15 amino acids. Trimming cost V 2 bases and J 4 bases, with 11 bases left between them.

The chain is built from TRBV9 and TRBJ2-1, with 10 bases that match TRBD2. J was trimmed by 9 bases and V by 3 bases; bases with no gene match: 9. CDR1 is SGDLS and CDR2 is YYNGEE in the germline V gene. This CDR3 has 15 amino acids. The CDR3 DNA follows: TGTGCCAGCAGCGAGGATCCGGGACTAGCGAGTGAGCAGTTCTTC. Amino acid sequence: CASSEDPGLASEQFF.

The gene calls are TRBV6-1 and TRBJ2-3, with a tentative D call TRBD2 (6 bases). Trimming pared 6 bases from V and 1 base from J, leaving 20 bases between. Germline V gene data show CDR1 as MNHNS and CDR2 as SASEGT. This CDR3 comprises 17 residues. The CDR3 loop reads CASSPPRAGGGTDTQYF. DNA of the CDR3: TGTGCCAGCAGCCCCCCGAGGGCCGGGGGTGGCACAGATACGCAGTATTTT.

This clonotype appeared a single time. CDR3 loop: CASKVGGARTQETQYF. The CDR3 DNA reads TGTGCCAGCAAGGTGGGGGGGGCGCGAACTCAAGAGACCCAGTACTTC. This sequence joins TRBV6-5 and TRBJ2-4, with D possibly TRBD2 on 7 matching bases. The J call may be faulty, since TRBJ2-5 better matches the DNA end. The germline V gene encodes CDR1 MNHEY and CDR2 SVGAGI. The CDR3 sequence is 16 residues long.

The table lists this clonotype with a count of one. This chain links TRBV3-1 with TRBJ1-2; 9 nucleotides line up with TRBD1. V lost 3 bases to trimming and J lost 4 bases; unmatched junction nucleotides: 6. Germline V gives CDR1 LGHDT, CDR2 YNNKEL (reference sequence). The CDR3 is 15 residues long. The DNA for the CDR3 is TGTGCCAGCAGCCAGGGGACAGGGTTTGCCTATGGCTACACCTTC. Translating it yields CASSQGTGFAYGYTF.

J is TRBJ2-5 and V is TRBV20-1, with TRBD1 matching over 9 bases. CDR1 is DFQATT, CDR2 SNEGSKA, per germline (reference sequence). This CDR3 has 17 amino acids. V was pared by 0 bases and J by 4 bases, with 12 bases of the junction left unmatched. The CDR3 spells CSARDPYGTGTVETQYF. CDR3 sequence (DNA): TGCAGTGCTAGAGATCCCTACGGGACAGGGACGGTAGAGACCCAGTACTTC.

The V gene is TRBV7-9, the J gene TRBJ2-4; 8 nucleotides line up with TRBD2. The CDR3 is 15 amino acids. Germline loops: CDR1 SEHNR, CDR2 FQNEAQ (reference sequence). V gave up 5 bases and J gave up 3 bases; unmatched junction bases: 6. CDR3 coding DNA: TGTGCCAGCAGCAGCCAGCTAGCGGGCAAAAACATTCAGTACTTC. It specifies CASSSQLAGKNIQYF. Complete variable domain (other parts from reference TRBV7-9 and TRBJ2-4): DTGVSQNPRHKITKRGQNVTFRCDPISEHNRLYWYRQTLGQGPEFLTYFQNEAQLEKSRLLSDRFSAERPKGSFSTLEIQRTEQGDSAMYLCASSSQLAGKNIQYFGAGTRLSVL.

The J gene is TRBJ2-6, the V gene TRBV6-2 or TRBV6-3; D is undetermined. V was cut by 8 bases and J by 0 bases, with 17 bases left in between. Germline V gives CDR1 MNHEY, CDR2 SVGEGT. The CDR3 has 17 residues. The CDR3 DNA reads TGTGCCAGCGGCCGGCAGGCAGTAACCTCTGGGGCCAACGTCCTGACTTTC. Its translation: CASGRQAVTSGANVLTF.

The chain combines TRBV5-4 with TRBJ2-3, with D possibly TRBD1 on 6 matching bases. The CDR3 contains 16 residues. From germline, CDR1 is SGHNT and CDR2 YYREEE (reference sequence). The V and J ends lost 4 bases and 5 bases respectively, with 20 bases between them. CDR3 sequence reads: CASSPPNQGIRDTQYF. DNA of the CDR3: TGTGCCAGCAGCCCACCAAACCAGGGGATCCGAGATACGCAGTATTTT.

The CDR3 coding sequence is TGTGCCACCAGCAGAGATTTTTCGAGTGGGCAAGAGACCCAGTACTTC. Residues: CATSRDFSSGQETQYF. The rearrangement links TRBV15 to TRBJ2-5; D is unresolved. V lost 0 bases to trimming and J lost 2 bases, with 13 bases between them. CDR3 length: 16 amino acids. Looked up from germline, CDR1 is LNHNV and CDR2 is YYDKDF (reference sequence).